Listed here is a single T cell receptor (beta chain). Per the study methods: Estimation of nucleated cell counts was performed using reference gene primer amplification. Sequenced by immunoSEQ multiplex PCR; TCRdb stores in-frame clones only, minus some. V, J and clone size are those of that table, while D and trimming were read from the DNA. Of 200,000 to 250,000 clones listed, less than 90% are singletons. The data belong to a study of blood T cell repertoires in COVID-19. Study-level information: Sites across the United States, Italy and Spain contributed samples from acute and convalescent COVID-19. Sources were T cells, B-cell-depleted T cells, or PBMCs; the material itself was cDNA or gDNA.

This receptor was obtained from a man aged 55-75 years with acute or convalescent COVID-19. Sequencing input: peripheral blood.

Here the CDR3 reads CASSVAMNTEAFF. The CDR3 DNA reads as TGTGCCAGCAGTGTAGCAATGAACACTGAAGCTTTCTTT. V is TRBV27 and J is TRBJ1-1; D unclear. CDR3 length: 13 amino acids. The V and J ends lost 5 bases and 0 bases respectively, with 7 bases between them. The germline V gene encodes CDR1 MNHEY and CDR2 SMNVEV (reference sequence).